The 3 T cell receptor beta chains reported below all come from one sample, sequenced in a study of blood T cell repertoires in COVID-19. Profiling relied on immunoSEQ multiplex PCR, and the TCRdb table lists in-frame clones only, not all of them. The sample has around 260,000 clones, 86% seen once. Specimen: peripheral blood. The source of these receptors is a woman younger than 45 with active or convalescent COVID-19.

The J gene is TRBJ2-7, the V gene TRBV4-3; TRBD2 matches 13 bases. CDR3 length equals 16 residues. With 0 bases clipped from V and 2 bases from J, the junction kept 1 base outside the gene matches. The germline gives CDR1 LGHNA, CDR2 YSLEER. CDR3 nucleotides: TGCGCCAGCAGCCAAGATACTAGCGGGGGGGCCTACGAGCAGTACTTC. The encoded protein is CASSQDTSGGAYEQYF.

The chain is built from TRBV5-4 and TRBJ2-7; 14 nucleotides agree with TRBD2. Germline-derived CDR1 and CDR2 are SGHNT and YYREEE (reference sequence). This CDR3 region has 17 residues. V was clipped by 4 bases and J by 5 bases; unmatched bases: 11. The CDR3 spells CASSRPPGLAGAHEQYF. In DNA form, the CDR3 reads TGTGCCAGCAGCCGACCGCCGGGACTAGCGGGGGCCCACGAGCAGTACTTC.

Of note for this clone: This sample includes further DNA sequences coding for the same CDR3. DNA for the CDR3: TGCGCCAGCAGCAGTAGGACGGGGGGGAACACTGAAGCTTTCTTT. Translation gives CASSSRTGGNTEAFF. The chain recombines TRBV5-1 with TRBJ1-1; TRBD1 might be the D (5 bases). CDR1 and CDR2 from the germline V gene are SGHRS and YFSETQ. V lost 4 bases and J lost 1, with 14 bases in between. The CDR3 sequence is 15 residues long. Filled out from reference TRBV5-1 and TRBJ1-1, the complete variable domain reads KAGVTQTPRYLIKTRGQQVTLSCSPISGHRSVSWYQQTPGQGLQFLFEYFSETQRNKGNFPGRFSGRQFSNSRSEMNVSTLELGDSALYLCASSSRTGGNTEAFFGQGTRLTVV.